A single sample is the source of the 24 T cell receptor beta chains below, sequenced in a study of T-cell reconstitution after alpha-beta-depleted transplantation in children. This sample's TCRbeta library carried unique molecular identifier barcodes. TCRdb used MiXCR to reprocess the PCR reads, holding one entry per CDR3 protein. The sample gives around 600,000 distinct CDR3 sequences, roughly 17% of which show up once; 0.9% to 1.2% is in the top ten. The specimen comprised PBMCs from the stem cell graft donor, sampled from the stem cell graft. These receptor sequences come from a human donor who donated a stem cell graft to a child with acute myeloid leukemia.

A few counts support this clonotype. V gene TRBV6-1 combines with J gene TRBJ2-1, with D tentatively TRBD2 (6 bases). The CDR3 extends over 15 amino acids. Trimming took off 7 bases at V and 6 bases at J, with 19 bases between the two ends. Germline V lookup: CDR1 MNHNS, CDR2 SASEGT. The CDR3 reads CASTTRPAGLNEQFF. The CDR3 nucleotides are TGTGCCAGCACCACACGGCCGGCGGGGCTCAATGAGCAGTTCTTC.

The gene calls are TRBV20-1 and TRBJ2-4, with TRBD2 matching over 7 bases. V was clipped by 6 bases and J by 1 base; unmatched bases: 6. The CDR3 has 14 residues. Looked up from germline, CDR1 is DFQATT and CDR2 is SNEGSKA (reference sequence). The CDR3 sequence is CSAPWGGAKNIQYF. The CDR3, as DNA: TGCAGTGCCCCCTGGGGGGGGGCCAAAAACATTCAGTACTTC.

This clonotype was found many times. The genes are TRBV5-5 and TRBJ1-4; TRBD1 might be the D (6 bases). Between the trimmed V and J ends, which lost 4 bases and 2 bases, there was a span of 15 bases. CDR3 length: 16 amino acids. Looked up from germline, CDR1 is SGHKS and CDR2 is YYEKEE (reference sequence). The CDR3 sequence: CASSEAAGVTNEKLFF. CDR3 DNA sequence: TGTGCCAGCAGCGAAGCTGCAGGGGTGACTAATGAAAAACTGTTTTTT.

This clonotype was seen a few times. V and J are TRBV7-9 and TRBJ2-1; D is perhaps TRBD1 (6 bases). The CDR3 contains 14 residues. Trimming removed 6 bases at V and 7 bases at J, with 16 bases between. Germline assignment: CDR1 SEHNR and CDR2 FQNEAQ (reference sequence). The CDR3 DNA reads as TGTGCCAGCAGTTTTAGATCCCAGGGGAATGAGCAGTTCTTC. Translated, it gives CASSFRSQGNEQFF. Drawing the rest from reference TRBV7-9 and TRBJ2-1, the complete variable domain is DTGVSQNPRHKITKRGQNVTFRCDPISEHNRLYWYRQTLGQGPEFLTYFQNEAQLEKSRLLSDRFSAERPKGSFSTLEIQRTEQGDSAMYLCASSFRSQGNEQFFGPGTRLTVL.

This clonotype was recorded a few times. This chain links TRBV20-1 with TRBJ2-1; TRBD2 matches at 7 bases. Germline-derived CDR1 and CDR2 are DFQATT and SNEGSKA (reference sequence). The CDR3 is made up of 15 amino acids. Unmatched junction bases numbered 7, after V lost 3 bases and J lost 2 bases. The CDR3 coding sequence is TGCAGTGCTAGCGGCCGGCGGGGGACCTACAATGAGCAGTTCTTC. Encoded protein: CSASGRRGTYNEQFF.

The CDR3 loop reads CASSLGTGIANYGYTF. The CDR3 DNA is TGCGCCAGCAGCTTGGGGACTGGAATTGCTAACTATGGCTACACCTTC. This chain connects TRBV5-1 to TRBJ1-2; unclear D gene. The germline gives CDR1 SGHRS, CDR2 YFSETQ. Trimming shortened V by 0 bases and J by 0 bases, and 12 bases separated the two germline ends. The CDR3 is 16 residues long. The full variable domain, with the rest looked up from reference TRBV5-1 and TRBJ1-2, is KAGVTQTPRYLIKTRGQQVTLSCSPISGHRSVSWYQQTPGQGLQFLFEYFSETQRNKGNFPGRFSGRQFSNSRSEMNVSTLELGDSALYLCASSLGTGIANYGYTFGSGTRLTVV.

Many counts were recorded for this clonotype. This chain uses TRBV20-1 with TRBJ1-1; the match to TRBD1 covers 10 bases. Germline CDR1 DFQATT, CDR2 SNEGSKA (reference sequence). V gave up 1 base and J gave up 6 bases; unmatched junction bases: 2. The CDR3 covers 13 residues. CDR3 sequence: CSARGGQGAEAFF. The CDR3 coding sequence is TGCAGTGCTAGAGGTGGACAGGGGGCTGAAGCTTTCTTT.

The chain links TRBV28 to TRBJ2-7, with TRBD1 identical over 10 bases. The CDR3 has 15 residues. The junction had 8 bases not matched to a gene; V was cut back by 7 bases and J by 2 bases. CDR1 MDHEN and CDR2 SYDVKM come from the germline V gene. CDR3 in DNA: TGTGCCAGCACCTCTGTCGGACAGGGGGCCTACGAGCAGTACGTC. Amino acid sequence: CASTSVGQGAYEQYV.

CDR3 sequence reads: CAWSGETQYF. The CDR3 DNA is TGTGCCTGGAGTGGCGAGACCCAGTACTTC. The chain is built from TRBV30 and TRBJ2-5, with D uncertain. Germline CDR1 is GTSNPN and CDR2 is SVGIG (reference sequence). V dropped 1 base and J dropped 5 bases, with 2 bases sitting between them. This CDR3 spans 10 amino acids.

This clonotype was seen repeatedly, ten times or more. The chain combines TRBV20-1 with TRBJ1-5; 9 bases fit TRBD1. CDR1 is DFQATT, CDR2 SNEGSKA, per germline (reference sequence). V lost 3 bases and J lost 1; bases outside the gene matches: 4. CDR3 length equals 15 residues. In DNA, the CDR3 is TGCAGTGCTAGTCCCGGGACAGGGAGCAATCAGCCCCAGCATTTT. It codes for CSASPGTGSNQPQHF.

The genes are TRBV5-1 and TRBJ2-1; a possible D gene is TRBD1 (5 bases). The V end was cut by 7 bases, the J end by 8 bases, with 10 bases between. The germline V gene encodes CDR1 SGHRS and CDR2 YFSETQ. The CDR3 extends over 11 amino acids. The CDR3 DNA reads TGCGCCAGCCAGGGTGGGGATGAGCAGTTCTTC. Translation: CASQGGDEQFF.

This clonotype has just a few counts. The CDR3 here is CASRGGDLTDTQYF. CDR3 coding DNA: TGTGCCAGCAGGGGAGGGGATCTCACAGATACGCAGTATTTT. This chain connects TRBV7-9 to TRBJ2-3; the match to TRBD2 covers 7 bases. Looked up from germline, CDR1 is SEHNR and CDR2 is FQNEAQ (reference sequence). Germline trimming cut 6 bases from V and 2 bases from J; bases unmatched to any gene: 5. CDR3 length: 14 residues.

This clonotype was picked up a small number of times. The J gene is TRBJ2-1, the V gene TRBV7-9; 8 bases are a match to TRBD2. CDR1 is SEHNR, CDR2 FQNEAQ, per germline (reference sequence). V gave up 3 bases and J gave up 9 bases; unmatched junction bases: 4. This CDR3 has 13 residues. The DNA of the CDR3 is TGTGCCAGCAGCTTCGGGGGGGCATCTGAGCAGTTCTTC. This gives the protein CASSFGGASEQFF.

In this sample, this clonotype turned up many times. The V and J genes are TRBV20-1 and TRBJ1-6, with D perhaps matching TRBD1 (5 bases). Germline CDR1 and CDR2: DFQATT and SNEGSKA (reference sequence). This CDR3 has 15 amino acids. Trimming shortened V by 6 bases and J by 0 bases, and 12 bases separated the two germline ends. The CDR3 reads CSAGRESSYNSPLHF. The CDR3 DNA reads TGCAGTGCGGGCAGGGAGAGCTCCTATAATTCACCCCTCCACTTT.

This clonotype was seen a handful of times. V is TRBV7-2 and J is TRBJ2-3; D is uncertain. CDR1 SGHTA and CDR2 FQGNSA come from the germline V gene. Trimming removed 5 bases from V and 3 bases from J, with 15 bases in between. The CDR3 is 15 residues long. Here the CDR3 reads CASSQYYVETDTQYF. The CDR3 nucleotides are TGTGCCAGCAGCCAATATTACGTCGAGACAGATACGCAGTATTTT.

This clonotype appeared many times. The chain's CDR3 is CASSSTGTDNTGELFF. The DNA for the CDR3 is TGTGCCAGCAGCTCCACCGGGACAGATAACACCGGGGAGCTGTTTTTT. The chain links TRBV11-2 to TRBJ2-2, with TRBD1 matching over 7 bases. V trimming: 4 bases; J trimming: 2 bases; junction bases outside the gene matches: 7. This CDR3 contains 16 residues. Germline CDR1 reads SGHAT; CDR2 reads FQNNGV.

This clonotype appeared a few times. The chain employs TRBV7-2 and TRBJ2-1, with 9 nucleotides matching TRBD2. This CDR3 has 16 amino acids. In germline, CDR1 is SGHTA, CDR2 FQGNSA. The V and J ends lost 1 base and 6 bases, in that order; junction bases with no gene match: 7. The CDR3 nucleotides are TGTGCCAGCAGCTTAGTCCCAGCGGGGGGTTCCAATGAGCAGTTCTTC. It is translated as CASSLVPAGGSNEQFF.

This clonotype occurred many times. The rearrangement links TRBV20-1 to TRBJ2-5; D uncertain. The germline CDR1 and CDR2 sequences are DFQATT and SNEGSKA (reference sequence). CDR3 length equals 13 residues. Deletions cut 1 base from V and 4 bases from J, with 10 bases between. In DNA, the CDR3 is TGCAGTGCTAGAGGCCCAGATAGAGAGACCCAGTACTTC. The encoded protein is CSARGPDRETQYF.

This clonotype occurred many times. The chain joins TRBV4-3 to TRBJ2-2; D is possibly TRBD1 or TRBD2 (6 bases each). The CDR3 totals 17 residues. Deletions cut 4 bases from V and 7 bases from J, with 22 bases between. CDR1 LGHNA and CDR2 YSLEER come from the germline V gene. The CDR3 nucleotides read TGCGCCAGCAGCCTTGGAGGGGGACGAGGAGGACACGGGGAGCTGTTTTTT. Its translation: CASSLGGGRGGHGELFF.

This clonotype was counted a few times. The chain couples TRBV9 to TRBJ2-5, with D maybe TRBD2 (5 bases). This CDR3 is built from 16 residues. V lost 4 bases to trimming and J lost 4 bases, with 20 bases between them. Germline V gene sequence: CDR1 SGDLS, CDR2 YYNGEE. The CDR3: CASSPRIAAGGETQYF. CDR3 nucleotides: TGTGCCAGCAGCCCACGGATTGCGGCCGGAGGAGAGACCCAGTACTTC.

This clonotype was seen more than once but under ten times. The V and J genes are TRBV7-7 and TRBJ1-6, with unresolved D. Germline V gives CDR1 SSHAT, CDR2 FNYEAQ (reference sequence). The CDR3 covers 14 residues. The germline V and J ends were trimmed by 2 bases and 7 bases, with 9 bases remaining between them. The CDR3 region has the DNA TGTGCCAGCAGCTTATCGCCCGGCAATTCACCCCTCCACTTT. Encoded protein: CASSLSPGNSPLHF.

J is TRBJ2-2 and V is TRBV7-7; D may match TRBD1 or TRBD2 (6 bases each). Trimming removed 5 bases at V and 5 bases at J, with 15 bases between. Germline loops: CDR1 SSHAT, CDR2 FNYEAQ (reference sequence). The CDR3 runs 15 residues. The CDR3 here is CASSVQGGRTGELFF. The CDR3 DNA reads TGTGCCAGCAGCGTCCAAGGGGGGAGAACCGGGGAGCTGTTTTTT.

This rearrangement joins TRBV12-3 or TRBV12-4 to TRBJ2-1, with D perhaps TRBD1 or TRBD2 (7 bases each). The CDR3 contains 17 residues. V lost 5 bases, J lost 10 bases, and 27 bases lay in between. The CDR3 bases are TGTGCCAGCAGTCCGCTTCCAGGGGGGGCCGAGGGATACGAGCAGTTCTTC. This translates into CASSPLPGGAEGYEQFF.

This clonotype has ten or more counts. The J gene is TRBJ2-3, the V gene TRBV10-3; the D gene is possibly TRBD1 (6 bases). Germline V gives CDR1 ENHRY, CDR2 SYGVKD. The CDR3 is made up of 13 amino acids. V lost 7 bases and J 6 bases, leaving 14 bases between the germline ends. CDR3 sequence: CAINRQELDTQYF. DNA for the CDR3: TGTGCCATCAATCGACAGGAACTGGATACGCAGTATTTT.